This T cell receptor (beta chain) was captured by sequencing in a study of cytomegalovirus exposure and HLA in healthy donors. The table came from immunoSEQ multiplex PCR; TCRdb's copy has only in-frame clones and leaves some out. The table lists under 300,000 clones, 80% to 90% of them singletons. The germline gives CDR1 SNHLY, CDR2 FYNNEI. Trimming took off 7 bases at V and 6 bases at J, with 15 bases between the two ends. The CDR3 spans 13 residues. This clone has a handful of counts. The sequence came from a woman under 30 in good health and CMV-seronegative. The sequenced material came from PBMCs. This chain joins TRBV2 and TRBJ1-2; weak D call: TRBD1 (5 bases). The CDR3 here is CASIPGLSNGYTF. The DNA for the CDR3 is TGTGCCAGCATCCCGGGACTGTCCAATGGCTACACCTTC.